This is a list of T cell receptor beta chains from one sample in a study of cytomegalovirus exposure and HLA in healthy donors. The method was immunoSEQ multiplex PCR; TCRdb's version includes in-frame clones alone and lacks a portion of them. The data show 150,000 or so clones, approximately 80% seen once. The sequencing sample was made of PBMCs. The receptor source for this set is a man aged 30 to 45 in good health and CMV-seropositive. Both conserved end residues are part of each CDR3. The order of the fields is J gene, V gene, D gene, clone size, CDR3 DNA, CDR3 protein. D genes are given only for firm matches. Expanded clones are given a class, and other clones once, few, many or no size at all.

TRBJ2-7	TRBV6-1	TRBD1	NA	TGTGCCAGCATGCTCGGGACAGGGCTGCACGAGCAGTACTTC	CASMLGTGLHEQYF
TRBJ2-1	TRBV5-1	NA	NA	TGCGCCACCAAACAGGTTCAGTCAGACAATGAGCAGTTCTTC	CATKQVQSDNEQFF
TRBJ1-2	TRBV28	NA	NA	TGTGCCAGCAGTCTCACAGGGTACGGCTACACCTTC	CASSLTGYGYTF
TRBJ2-1	TRBV9	NA	NA	TGTGCCAGCAGCGTAGACGGGGGTCGGAATGAGCAGTTCTTC	CASSVDGGRNEQFF
TRBJ2-7	TRBV6-5	TRBD1	few	TGTGCCAGCAGGCCAGTGGGACAGGGGCTCCACGAGCAGTACTTC	CASRPVGQGLHEQYF
TRBJ1-5	TRBV6-1	TRBD1	NA	TGTGCCAGCAGTGGACAGGGGGCGGGTCAGCCCCAGCATTTT	CASSGQGAGQPQHF
TRBJ2-1	TRBV25-1	TRBD1	NA	TGTGCCAGCAGTGAATTAAGGCGGGACAGGGAGTACAATGAGCAGTTCTTC	CASSELRRDREYNEQFF
TRBJ2-7	TRBV7-9	TRBD2	NA	TGTGCCAGTCAAGCGGGAGATTGGAGCGAGCAGTACTTC	CASQAGDWSEQYF
TRBJ1-5	TRBV28	NA	NA	TGTGCCAGCAGTTTTCCCGACAGTCCGTATAGCAATCAGCCCCAGCATTTT	CASSFPDSPYSNQPQHF
TRBJ2-7	TRBV28	NA	NA	TGTGCCAGCAGGGGACTCTACGAGCAGTACTTC	CASRGLYEQYF
TRBJ1-1	TRBV14	TRBD1	NA	TGTGCCAGCAAATGGGACAGGAACACTGAAGCTTTCTTT	CASKWDRNTEAFF
TRBJ2-5	TRBV5-1	NA	NA	TGCGCCAGCAGCTTGGGGGGGGACCACTGGACCCAAGAGACCCAGTACTTC	CASSLGGDHWTQETQYF
TRBJ1-1	TRBV7-2	TRBD1	NA	TGTGCCAGCAGCACCGCCGGGACAGGACTGTCCATGGCTGAAGCTTTCTTT	CASSTAGTGLSMAEAFF
TRBJ2-3	TRBV28	NA	NA	TGTGCCAGCAGTTTCTATGCCAGGGATACGCAGTATTTT	CASSFYARDTQYF
TRBJ2-3	TRBV5-1	NA	once	TGCGCCAGCAGCTTGGCTCAGGGCCTACACACAGATACGCAGTATTTT	CASSLAQGLHTDTQYF
TRBJ2-7	TRBV10-1	TRBD2	NA	TGCGCCAGCAGCGGGGGGGGTTTCGAGCAGTACTTC	CASSGGGFEQYF
TRBJ2-7	TRBV5-1	NA	NA	TGCGCCAGCAGCTTGTTCCCAGGGTCTGGGTACGAGCAGTACTTC	CASSLFPGSGYEQYF
TRBJ2-5	TRBV7-3	NA	NA	TGTGCCAGCAGCTTACTCCCGGGGGGGGACAGCCCTCCTGGGTGGACCCAGTACTTC	CASSLLPGGDSPPGWTQYF
TRBJ1-1	TRBV2	NA	few	TGTGCCAGCAGTGCCGGGACACCAGCCCCTGAAGCTTTCTTT	CASSAGTPAPEAFF
TRBJ1-2	TRBV4-1	NA	NA	TGCGCCAGCAGCCAAGAGGTAGGGGGGGCGGTAACCTATGGCTACACCTTC	CASSQEVGGAVTYGYTF
TRBJ2-7	TRBV5-4	NA	NA	TGTGCCAGCAGCATACAATGGGACAACCACGAGCAGTACTTC	CASSIQWDNHEQYF
TRBJ1-2	TRBV5-6	TRBD1	NA	TGTGCCAGCAGCCTACAGGGGGCCGAATGGAATGGCTACACCTTC	CASSLQGAEWNGYTF